The 20 T cell receptor beta chains presented below share a single source sample, sequenced in a study of CD8+CD57+ T cells in acquired aplastic anemia (dated by TCRdb to 2016 to 2019). Sequencing was performed on an Illumina HiSeq 2000. Genomic DNA served as template for TCR beta VDJ combination and CDR3 sequence profiling. TCRdb itself trimmed the public reads at Q25 with fastp, ran MiXCR and retained productive beta chains. Each CDR3 protein gets just one entry, which takes the most common genes and DNA from the rows behind it. The sample table lists about 290,000 distinct CDR3 sequences, about 50% of them with a count of one. The biggest ten clones account for 1% to 1.5% of the sample. Patients chosen for sequencing had shown expansion of CD8+CD57+ cells by flow cytometry. The sequenced sample was sorted CD4+, CD8+, or CD8+CD57+ T cells (not recorded which) from PBMCs. All receptors derive from a human donor with aplastic anemia.

This clonotype appeared a few times. This chain uses TRBV7-8 with TRBJ1-6; D ambiguous. V was clipped by 5 bases and J by 6 bases, with 14 bases between them. This CDR3 comprises 15 residues. The germline CDR1 and CDR2 sequences are SGHVS and FQNEAQ. Here the CDR3 reads CASSPVAFGNSPLHF. CDR3 sequence (DNA): TGTGCCAGCAGCCCCGTCGCGTTTGGTAATTCACCCCTCCACTTT. The full variable domain, completed using reference TRBV7-8 and TRBJ1-6, is GAGVSQSPRYKVAKRGQDVALRCDPISGHVSLFWYQQALGQGPEFLTYFQNEAQLDKSGLPSDRFFAERPEGSVSTLKIQRTQQEDSAVYLCASSPVAFGNSPLHFGNGTRLTVT.

This sequence joins TRBV24-1 and TRBJ2-7; no clear D. This CDR3 region has 16 residues. V gave up 5 bases and J gave up 5 bases, with 21 bases separating them. The V gene's germline CDR1 is KGHDR and CDR2 SFDVKD. DNA of the CDR3: TGTGCCACCAGTGGCGTTTCTGAACTCGGTACGGACGAGCAGTACTTC. Translation gives CATSGVSELGTDEQYF.

The gene calls are TRBV29-1 and TRBJ1-5; D unclear. The CDR3 is made up of 15 amino acids. Germline CDR1 and CDR2: SQVTM and ANQGSEA. The V and J ends lost 8 bases and 5 bases respectively, with 22 bases between them. DNA for the CDR3: TGCAGCCCTTTTACATGCCCCACTCGGGATCAGCCCCAGCATTTT. Its translation is CSPFTCPTRDQPQHF. Full variable domain (rest looked up from reference TRBV29-1 and TRBJ1-5): SAVISQKPSRDICQRGTSLTIQCQVDSQVTMMFWYRQQPGQSLTLIATANQGSEATYESGFVIDKFPISRPNLTFSTLTVSNMSPEDSSIYLCSPFTCPTRDQPQHFGDGTRLSIL.

The J gene is TRBJ2-5, the V gene TRBV20-1; TRBD2 matches 7 bases. Germline CDR1 and CDR2: DFQATT and SNEGSKA (reference sequence). The V gene end was trimmed by 5 bases and the J gene end by 5 bases; junction bases not matched to a gene: 8. There are 13 residues in the CDR3. CDR3 nucleotide sequence: TGCAGTGCTCCCACTCTCGGGAGGGAGACCCAGTACTTC. This encodes CSAPTLGRETQYF.

As for this clonotype: At one boundary the junction diverges from the germline segment, which might be a read error. The chain carries TRBV7-7 and TRBJ1-6; D not certain. The V gene's germline CDR1 is SSHAT and CDR2 FNYEAQ (reference sequence). CDR3 length: 17 amino acids. CDR3 protein: CASSSPLPIRTGSPLHF. The CDR3 nucleotides are TGTGCTAGCAGCTCCCCCCTCCCAATAAGGACTGGTTCACCCCTCCACTTT.

This clonotype was recorded at least ten times. V gene TRBV6-5 combines with J gene TRBJ1-2; 10 nucleotides match TRBD1. The CDR3 is made up of 14 amino acids. Losses at the gene ends were 5 bases for V and 8 bases for J; bases not matched to a gene: 8. CDR1 and CDR2 from the germline V gene are MNHEY and SVGAGI. The CDR3 nucleotides read TGTGCCAGCAGTCACCCGGGACAGGGGAGCGGCTACACCTTC. It specifies CASSHPGQGSGYTF.

This clonotype was observed at least ten times. This chain uses TRBV20-1 with TRBJ1-1, with TRBD1 identical over 8 bases. Germline CDR1 DFQATT, CDR2 SNEGSKA (reference sequence). This CDR3 contains 16 residues. Trimming cost V 0 bases and J 0 bases; bases outside gene matches: 6. CDR3 nucleotide sequence: TGCAGTGCTAGAGATCCGAGGACAGGGATGAACACTGAAGCTTTCTTT. This encodes CSARDPRTGMNTEAFF.

The rearrangement links TRBV9 to TRBJ1-1; no firm D call. Germline values: CDR1 SGDLS, CDR2 YYNGEE. The CDR3 loop spans 15 amino acids. V was clipped by 1 base and J by 5 bases, with 15 bases between them. The DNA for the CDR3 is TGTGCCAGCAGCGTAAATGTACCGACATCGACTGAAGCTTTCTTT. Its protein product is CASSVNVPTSTEAFF.

This rearrangement joins TRBV7-9 to TRBJ1-4; 11 bases align to TRBD1. The germline V gene has CDR1 SEHNR and CDR2 FQNEAQ (reference sequence). Trimming at V came to 5 bases and at J to 7 bases, leaving 3 bases not matched to a gene. The CDR3 is made up of 14 amino acids. The CDR3 nucleotides read TGTGCCAGCAGCCTGGACAGGGGGCCTGAAAAACTGTTTTTT. Translation: CASSLDRGPEKLFF.

This chain uses TRBV9 with TRBJ1-1; tentative D call: TRBD1 (6 bases). This CDR3 comprises 14 residues. Trimming pared 7 bases from V and 0 bases from J, leaving 13 bases between. Germline V gives CDR1 SGDLS, CDR2 YYNGEE. In DNA, the CDR3 is TGTGCCAGCGTCGAAGGACAGCTGAACACTGAAGCTTTCTTT. Translation: CASVEGQLNTEAFF.

The chain joins TRBV4-1 to TRBJ1-1, with 7 positions matching TRBD1. This CDR3 is built from 13 residues. Germline loops: CDR1 MGHRA, CDR2 YSYEKL. V lost 6 bases to trimming and J lost 7 bases; unmatched junction nucleotides: 8. The CDR3 nucleotides are TGCGCCAGCAGTGACCCGGGACAGAATGAAGCTTTCTTT. Protein: CASSDPGQNEAFF.

The chain has TRBV7-2 and TRBJ2-7; D is unclear. Trimming took off 3 bases at V and 2 bases at J, with 14 bases between the two ends. Germline V gene lookup returns CDR1 SGHTA and CDR2 FQGNSA. The CDR3 contains 15 residues. The CDR3 sequence is CASSFVPRGTYEQYF. As DNA, the CDR3 is TGTGCCAGCAGCTTTGTTCCTAGAGGCACCTACGAGCAGTACTTC.

This chain uses TRBV5-1 with TRBJ2-1, with D possibly TRBD2 on 5 matching bases. The CDR3 has 15 amino acids. Trimming stripped 5 bases from V and 0 bases from J, with 12 bases between. The V gene's germline CDR1 is SGHRS and CDR2 YFSETQ. The CDR3 region has the DNA TGCGCCAGCAGGGGCGGGCTAAGCTCCTACAATGAGCAGTTCTTC. It codes for CASRGGLSSYNEQFF.

The chain is built from TRBV18 and TRBJ2-4, with 7 bases fitting TRBD1. Trimming cost V 1 base and J 5 bases; bases outside gene matches: 5. Germline loops: CDR1 KGHSH, CDR2 LQKENI. The CDR3 is 15 residues long. As DNA, the CDR3 is TGTGCCAGCTCACCACAGCTCGGGACAGAAAACATTCAGTACTTC. Its translation: CASSPQLGTENIQYF.

As for this clonotype: The CDR3 does not close with the conserved phenylalanine or tryptophan, likely indicating a read error. This rearrangement joins TRBV12-3 or TRBV12-4 to TRBJ2-6; 9 bases fit TRBD1. The CDR3 has 18 residues. V dropped 3 bases and J dropped 0; count of bases not matched to a gene: 6. CDR3 sequence reads: CASSFYGTGTSGANVLTS. CDR3 bases: TGTGCCAGCAGTTTTTACGGGACAGGGACCTCTGGGGCCAACGTCCTGACTTCC.

The chain joins TRBV29-1 to TRBJ1-3, with TRBD1 matching 7 bases. V dropped 5 bases and J dropped 6; count of bases not matched to a gene: 16. The CDR3 has 16 residues. Looked up from germline, CDR1 is SQVTM and CDR2 is ANQGSEA. The CDR3: CSVRTSGGDSQNTIYF. The CDR3 bases are TGCAGCGTTCGGACTAGCGGAGGGGACAGTCAAAACACCATATATTTT. The whole variable domain, remainder taken from reference TRBV29-1 and TRBJ1-3, is SAVISQKPSRDICQRGTSLTIQCQVDSQVTMMFWYRQQPGQSLTLIATANQGSEATYESGFVIDKFPISRPNLTFSTLTVSNMSPEDSSIYLCSVRTSGGDSQNTIYFGEGSWLTVV.

CDR3 DNA sequence: TGTGCCAGCAGCTCACAGGGGTTGCTGCCTAGTTATGGCTACACCTTC. Translated, it gives CASSSQGLLPSYGYTF. This rearrangement joins TRBV7-3 to TRBJ1-2, with 7 bases matching TRBD1. The junction had 13 bases not matched to a gene; V was cut back by 4 bases and J by 5 bases. Per germline, CDR1 SGHTA and CDR2 FQGTGA. The CDR3 covers 16 residues.

This clonotype was seen ten or more times. This chain's CDR3 is CSAYDPLAGVRSFF. CDR3 in DNA: TGCAGTGCTTATGACCCCCTAGCGGGAGTACGGTCTTTCTTC. The chain uses TRBV20-1 and TRBJ2-1; 10 bases are shared with TRBD2. Germline lookup yields CDR1 DFQATT and CDR2 SNEGSKA (reference sequence). This CDR3 is built from 14 residues. The J segment lost 16 bases and the V segment lost 5 bases, leaving 17 bases of the junction unmatched.

This clonotype is a singleton in its sample. This chain connects TRBV20-1 to TRBJ1-5; TRBD1 matches 8 bases. The CDR3 runs to 14 residues. With V trimmed by 5 bases and J by 4 bases, 7 bases remained unmatched. CDR1 DFQATT and CDR2 SNEGSKA come from the germline V gene (reference sequence). CDR3: CSAVTGAVNQPQHF. CDR3 DNA sequence: TGCAGTGCTGTGACAGGGGCCGTAAATCAGCCCCAGCATTTT.

The chain links TRBV7-8 to TRBJ1-2; D is ambiguous. The V end was cut by 1 base, the J end by 6 bases, with 9 bases between. Per germline, CDR1 SGHVS and CDR2 FQNEAQ. CDR3 length: 13 residues. The CDR3 DNA reads as TGTGCCAGCAGCTTAGGAGGGCAGCATGGCTACACCTTC. It specifies CASSLGGQHGYTF.